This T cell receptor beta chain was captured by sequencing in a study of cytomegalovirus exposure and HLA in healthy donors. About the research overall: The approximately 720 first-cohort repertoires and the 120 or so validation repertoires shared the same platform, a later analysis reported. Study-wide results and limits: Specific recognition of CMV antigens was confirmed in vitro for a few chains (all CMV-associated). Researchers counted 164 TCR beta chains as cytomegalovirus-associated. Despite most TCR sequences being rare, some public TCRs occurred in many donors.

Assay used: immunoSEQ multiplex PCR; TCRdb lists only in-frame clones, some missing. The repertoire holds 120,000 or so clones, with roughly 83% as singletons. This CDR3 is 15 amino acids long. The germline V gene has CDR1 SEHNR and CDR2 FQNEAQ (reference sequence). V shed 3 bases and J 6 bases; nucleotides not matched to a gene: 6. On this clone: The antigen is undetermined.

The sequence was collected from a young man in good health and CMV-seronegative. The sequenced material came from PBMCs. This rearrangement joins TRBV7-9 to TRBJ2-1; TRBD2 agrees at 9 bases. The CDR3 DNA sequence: TGTGCCAGCAGCTTGGCTAGCGGGACCCCCAATGAGCAGTTCTTC. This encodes CASSLASGTPNEQFF.